This TCR beta chain originates from a study of cytomegalovirus exposure and HLA in healthy donors. Study-level points and caveats: Further analysis was carried out later, and it showed several of the most significant clusters appearing linked to common viral pathogens. According to reports, the classifier identified cytomegalovirus status with high specificity and sensitivity. The study listed under 200 cytomegalovirus-associated TCR beta chains. In an earlier analysis, about 87% or about 30%: the productive usage of most TCR beta V segments.

Vbeta (60) and Jbeta (13) primers were used in the PCR. Only in-frame clones appear in the TCRdb table, and some are missing; sequencing was by immunoSEQ multiplex PCR. Of some 270,000 clones in the sample, over 90% were seen once. The CDR3 covers 15 residues. V lost 0 bases to trimming and J lost 5 bases; unmatched junction nucleotides: 4. Germline V CDR1 and CDR2: KGHSH, LQKENI. With regard to this clone: Its specificity is not known.

Material for sequencing was PBMCs. The clonotype comes from a girl aged 2 to 10 in good health and CMV-seronegative. The gene calls are TRBV18 and TRBJ2-1; 7 bases are shared with TRBD1. CDR3 in amino acids: CASSPPGQYNNEQFF. In DNA form, the CDR3 reads TGTGCCAGCTCACCACCGGGACAGTATAACAATGAGCAGTTCTTC.